This T cell receptor beta chain emerged from a study of blood T cell repertoires in COVID-19. The wider study: Sources were T cells, B-cell-depleted T cells, or PBMCs; the material itself was cDNA or gDNA.

CDR1 is LNHDA and CDR2 is SQIVND in the germline V gene (reference sequence). J gave up 6 bases and V 5 bases, and 10 bases lay outside the gene matches. The CDR3 has 14 amino acids. Produced via immunoSEQ multiplex PCR; TCRdb's table is partial and in-frame only. The sample holds about 110,000 clones; 75% to 90% are singletons and the top ten take approximately 5%. The chain recombines TRBV19 with TRBJ2-7; 7 bases align to TRBD1. Sequenced material: peripheral blood. This clonotype was sampled from a woman aged 55-69 years with COVID-19, enrolled during active disease. CDR3 sequence (DNA): TGTGCCAGTAGTCCGACAGGGTCGTCCGTCGAGCAGTACTTC. This gives the protein CASSPTGSSVEQYF.